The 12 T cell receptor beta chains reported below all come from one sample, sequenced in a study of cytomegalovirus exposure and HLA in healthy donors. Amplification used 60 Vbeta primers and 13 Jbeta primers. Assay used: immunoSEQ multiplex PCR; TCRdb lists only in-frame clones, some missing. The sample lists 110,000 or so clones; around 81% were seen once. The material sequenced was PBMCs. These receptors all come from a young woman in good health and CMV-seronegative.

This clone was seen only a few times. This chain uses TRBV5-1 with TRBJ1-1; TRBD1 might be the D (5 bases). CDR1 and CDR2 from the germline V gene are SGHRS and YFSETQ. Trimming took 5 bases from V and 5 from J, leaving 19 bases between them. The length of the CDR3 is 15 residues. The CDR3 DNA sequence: TGCGCCAGCAGTTTTGGACCGGGGGGAAAGACTGAAGCTTTCTTT. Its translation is CASSFGPGGKTEAFF.

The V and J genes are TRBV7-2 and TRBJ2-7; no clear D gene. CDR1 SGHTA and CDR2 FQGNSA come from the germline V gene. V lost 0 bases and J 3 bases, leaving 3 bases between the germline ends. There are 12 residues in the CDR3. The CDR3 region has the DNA TGTGCCAGCAGCTTAGCCAACTACGAGCAGTACTTC. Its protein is CASSLANYEQYF.

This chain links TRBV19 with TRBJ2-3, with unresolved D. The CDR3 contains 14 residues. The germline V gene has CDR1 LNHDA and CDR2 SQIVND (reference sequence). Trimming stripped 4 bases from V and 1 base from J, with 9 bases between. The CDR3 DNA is TGTGCCAGTAGTACGGCGGCAGGCACAGATACGCAGTATTTT. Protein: CASSTAAGTDTQYF.

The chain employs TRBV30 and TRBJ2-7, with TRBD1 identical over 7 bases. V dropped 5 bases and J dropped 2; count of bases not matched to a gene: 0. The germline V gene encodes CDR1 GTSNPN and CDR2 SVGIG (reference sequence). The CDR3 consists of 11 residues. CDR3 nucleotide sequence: TGTGCCTGGGACAGGGCCTACGAGCAGTACTTC. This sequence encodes CAWDRAYEQYF.

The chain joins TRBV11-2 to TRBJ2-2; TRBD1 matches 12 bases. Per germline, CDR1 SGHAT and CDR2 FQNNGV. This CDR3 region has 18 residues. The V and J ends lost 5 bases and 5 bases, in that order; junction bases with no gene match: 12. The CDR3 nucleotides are TGTGCCAGCAGCCACCTCCTGGGGACAGGGGGCCGGACCGGGGAGCTGTTTTTT. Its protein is CASSHLLGTGGRTGELFF.

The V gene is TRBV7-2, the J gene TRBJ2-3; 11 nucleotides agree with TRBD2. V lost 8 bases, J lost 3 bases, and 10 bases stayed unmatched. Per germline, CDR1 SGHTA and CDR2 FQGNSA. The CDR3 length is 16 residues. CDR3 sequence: CASRRRLAGSTDTQYF. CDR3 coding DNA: TGTGCCAGCCGCCGCCGACTAGCGGGAAGTACAGATACGCAGTATTTT.

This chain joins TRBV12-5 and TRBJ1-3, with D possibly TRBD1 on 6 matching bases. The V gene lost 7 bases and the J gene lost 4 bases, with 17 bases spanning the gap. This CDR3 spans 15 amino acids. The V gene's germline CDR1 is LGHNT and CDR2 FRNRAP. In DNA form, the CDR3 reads TGTGCTAGTGCCTGGCAGCCAGGGGCAGGAAACACCATATATTTT. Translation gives CASAWQPGAGNTIYF.

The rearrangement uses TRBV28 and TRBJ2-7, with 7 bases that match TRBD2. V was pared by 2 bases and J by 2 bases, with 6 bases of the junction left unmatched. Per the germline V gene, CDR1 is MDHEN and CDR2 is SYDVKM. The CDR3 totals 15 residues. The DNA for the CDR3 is TGTGCCAGCAGTTTACCTCCCCGGGGGGCCTACGAGCAGTACTTC. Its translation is CASSLPPRGAYEQYF.

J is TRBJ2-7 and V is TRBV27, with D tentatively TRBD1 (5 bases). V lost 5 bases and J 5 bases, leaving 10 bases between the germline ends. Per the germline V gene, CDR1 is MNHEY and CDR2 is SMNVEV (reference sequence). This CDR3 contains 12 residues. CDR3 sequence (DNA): TGTGCCAGCAGTACAGGTTTCGACGAGCAGTACTTC. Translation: CASSTGFDEQYF.

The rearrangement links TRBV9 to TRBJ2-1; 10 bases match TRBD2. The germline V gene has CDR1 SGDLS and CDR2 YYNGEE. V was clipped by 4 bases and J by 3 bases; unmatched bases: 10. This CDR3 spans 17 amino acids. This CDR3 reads CASSPLGLAGDYNEQFF. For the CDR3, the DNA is TGTGCCAGCAGCCCACTTGGGCTAGCGGGGGACTACAATGAGCAGTTCTTC.

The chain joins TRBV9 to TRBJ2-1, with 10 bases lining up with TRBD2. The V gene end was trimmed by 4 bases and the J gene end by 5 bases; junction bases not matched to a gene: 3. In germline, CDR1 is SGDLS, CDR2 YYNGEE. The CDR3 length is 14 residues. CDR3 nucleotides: TGTGCCAGCAGCTCAGGACTAGCGGACAATGAGCAGTTCTTC. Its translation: CASSSGLADNEQFF.

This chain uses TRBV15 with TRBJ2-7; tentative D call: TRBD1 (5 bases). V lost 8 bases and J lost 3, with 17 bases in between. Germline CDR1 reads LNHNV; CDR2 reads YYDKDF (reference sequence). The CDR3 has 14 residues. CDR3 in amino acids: CATSLGAGIYEQYF. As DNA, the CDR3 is TGTGCCACCTCCCTTGGGGCAGGCATCTACGAGCAGTACTTC.